One T cell receptor (beta chain) is described in this entry. Original handling: Using reference gene primer amplification, nucleated cell counts were estimated. Assay: immunoSEQ multiplex PCR; the TCRdb copy retains only in-frame clones and omits some. Clone size and the V and J calls come from that table; the DNA yielded D and trimming. The sample contains fewer than 150,000 clones, around nine tenths of which appear only once. CDR1 is SGHVS and CDR2 is FQNEAQ in the germline V gene. The CDR3 totals 14 residues. Trimming took off 8 bases at V and 7 bases at J, with 18 bases between the two ends. The data belong to a study of blood T cell repertoires in COVID-19. Study-wide context: Spain, Italy and the United States supplied samples that represented acute and convalescent COVID-19. In each case, the material was cDNA or gDNA derived from T cells, B-cell-depleted T cells, or PBMCs.

V is TRBV7-8 and J is TRBJ2-1, with a possible D match to TRBD2 (6 bases). This TCR derives from a human donor in a cohort sampled during active COVID-19. The sequenced sample was peripheral blood. CDR3 coding DNA: TGTGCCAGCGGAAGACTAGAGGGAGCGAATGAGCAGTTCTTC. Amino acids: CASGRLEGANEQFF.